One sample yielded the 9 T cell receptor beta chains listed below, sequenced in a study of identical twins. TCRdb reprocessed the 5' RACE reads via MiXCR and lists one record per CDR3 protein. The sample includes around 680,000 distinct CDR3 sequences, 8.5% to 9% of them seen just once. These data also formed part of another study, on yellow fever vaccine responses in identical twins.

The sample consisted of PBMCs. These receptors were collected from a woman aged 18-35 years in good health.

The sample holds a few counts of this clonotype. This sequence joins TRBV18 and TRBJ1-2; a weak D match, TRBD1 (6 bases). Germline V lookup: CDR1 KGHSH, CDR2 LQKENI. Between the trimmed V and J ends, which lost 3 bases and 4 bases, there was a span of 21 bases. This CDR3 is built from 17 residues. The CDR3 sequence is CASSPPLQGGMVYGYTF. DNA of the CDR3: TGTGCCAGCTCACCTCCACTACAGGGCGGCATGGTCTATGGCTACACCTTC.

This clonotype was seen many times. V gene TRBV5-1 combines with J gene TRBJ2-1, with D maybe TRBD1 (6 bases). The CDR3 contains 14 residues. V gave up 3 bases and J gave up 9 bases, with 16 bases separating them. Germline V gene sequence: CDR1 SGHRS, CDR2 YFSETQ. CDR3 amino acids: CASSSTTGFREQFF. The CDR3, as DNA: TGCGCCAGCAGCTCGACGACAGGCTTCCGTGAGCAGTTCTTC. Variable domain in full (rest from reference TRBV5-1 and TRBJ2-1): KAGVTQTPRYLIKTRGQQVTLSCSPISGHRSVSWYQQTPGQGLQFLFEYFSETQRNKGNFPGRFSGRQFSNSRSEMNVSTLELGDSALYLCASSSTTGFREQFFGPGTRLTVL.

This clonotype was picked up a small number of times. The chain joins TRBV20-1 to TRBJ2-3, with 7 bases that match TRBD2. This CDR3 region has 15 residues. Looked up from germline, CDR1 is DFQATT and CDR2 is SNEGSKA (reference sequence). The V segment lost 3 bases and the J segment 0 bases; nucleotides outside the gene matches: 6. Here the CDR3 reads CSASVRGTSTDTQYF. Written as DNA, the CDR3 is TGCAGTGCTAGCGTGCGGGGGACTAGCACAGATACGCAGTATTTT.

The V call is TRBV5-1, the J call TRBJ2-7; TRBD2 agrees at 7 bases. The CDR3 has 15 residues. Germline lookup yields CDR1 SGHRS and CDR2 YFSETQ. V dropped 3 bases and J dropped 3; count of bases not matched to a gene: 9. CDR3 nucleotides: TGCGCCAGCAGCTGGGGAACTAGCGAGATCTACGAGCAGTACTTC. This encodes CASSWGTSEIYEQYF.

There are a few counts of this clonotype. The V call is TRBV15, the J call TRBJ2-7; D is unresolved. V lost 3 bases and J 5 bases, leaving 8 bases between the germline ends. The germline V gene encodes CDR1 LNHNV and CDR2 YYDKDF (reference sequence). This CDR3 has 12 amino acids. In DNA, the CDR3 is TGTGCCACCAGCAGGGATTTCAACGAGCAGTACTTC. It encodes CATSRDFNEQYF.

This clonotype was observed a few times. The chain couples TRBV6-1 to TRBJ2-3; unclear D gene. Trimming took 5 bases from V and 4 from J, leaving 10 bases between them. The CDR3 is 13 residues long. Germline V CDR1 and CDR2: MNHNS, SASEGT. The CDR3 protein is CASSLTTADTQYF. CDR3 DNA: TGTGCCAGCAGTCTCACGACTGCAGATACGCAGTATTTT.

The genes are TRBV7-2 and TRBJ2-7; D is possibly TRBD1 (6 bases). Germline values: CDR1 SGHTA, CDR2 FQGNSA. This CDR3 is 11 amino acids long. V was pared by 3 bases and J by 7 bases, with 7 bases between. CDR3 in amino acids: CASSFDREQYF. DNA for the CDR3: TGTGCCAGCAGCTTCGACAGGGAGCAGTACTTC.

This clonotype was counted only a few times. This sequence joins TRBV6-1 and TRBJ2-7, with D tentatively TRBD1 (6 bases). The CDR3 has 14 amino acids. Germline lookup yields CDR1 MNHNS and CDR2 SASEGT. Trimming cost V 6 bases and J 0 bases, with 12 bases left between them. For the CDR3, the DNA is TGTGCCAGCAGCCGAGACAGGTTCTCCTACGAGCAGTACTTC. Its protein is CASSRDRFSYEQYF.

This clonotype was recorded a few times. The chain carries TRBV20-1 and TRBJ2-7, with D possibly matching TRBD1 (5 bases). Germline CDR1 and CDR2: DFQATT and SNEGSKA (reference sequence). V lost 6 bases to trimming and J lost 1 base, with 16 bases between them. The CDR3 length is 14 residues. In DNA, the CDR3 is TGCAGTGCCCCCGCGCAGGGTGCATCCTACGAGCAGTACTTC. Protein product: CSAPAQGASYEQYF.